These 15 T cell receptor beta chains came from one sample sequenced in a study of OX40 agonist ivuxolimab in advanced cancers. Assay used: immunoSEQ multiplex PCR; TCRdb lists only in-frame clones, some missing. The sample records tens of thousands of clones, approximately 86% being singletons. This specimen consisted of CD4+ or CD8+ T cells sorted from blood, obtained in a trial of the OX40 agonist ivuxolimab. The receptors shown here come from an adult with an advanced solid tumor such as melanoma, head and neck, liver or kidney cancer.

Worth noting for this clone: Other nucleotide sequences in the sample specify the same CDR3. The rearrangement uses TRBV4-3 and TRBJ1-4; no reliable D call. Trimming cost V 0 bases and J 5 bases, with 10 bases left between them. Germline values: CDR1 LGHNA, CDR2 YSLEER. CDR3 size: 15 residues. This CDR3 reads CASSQDGWSNEKLFF. CDR3 nucleotides: TGCGCCAGCAGCCAAGACGGGTGGTCCAATGAAAAACTGTTTTTT.

The chain links TRBV10-3 to TRBJ2-2; 8 bases fit TRBD2. Looked up from germline, CDR1 is ENHRY and CDR2 is SYGVKD. Trimming took 0 bases from V and 4 from J; bases not matched to a gene: 7. This CDR3 comprises 17 residues. The CDR3 DNA is TGTGCCATCAGTGAGTCGGGGATAGCGGGGTCCACCGGGGAGCTGTTTTTT. Translated, it gives CAISESGIAGSTGELFF.

The V and J genes are TRBV7-2 and TRBJ2-5; 9 nucleotides match TRBD2. From germline, CDR1 is SGHTA and CDR2 FQGNSA. The CDR3 contains 16 residues. V was clipped by 1 base and J by 3 bases; unmatched bases: 6. The CDR3 sequence is CASSLGLAGVKETQYF. CDR3 sequence (DNA): TGTGCCAGCAGCTTAGGATTAGCGGGAGTAAAAGAGACCCAGTACTTC.

The chain uses TRBV6-1 and TRBJ2-7, with TRBD2 as a possible D gene (7 bases). The V end was cut by 4 bases, the J end by 7 bases, with 14 bases between. The CDR3 has 13 residues. CDR1 is MNHNS, CDR2 SASEGT, per germline. CDR3 region: CASSVKGGGEQYF. In DNA, the CDR3 is TGTGCCAGCAGTGTTAAAGGGGGAGGGGAGCAGTACTTC.

The chain combines TRBV5-1 with TRBJ2-1; unclear D gene. The CDR3 extends over 14 amino acids. Per the germline V gene, CDR1 is SGHRS and CDR2 is YFSETQ. V was pared by 5 bases and J by 7 bases, with 16 bases between. The CDR3 is CASRAGTSGNEQFF. The DNA for the CDR3 is TGCGCCAGCAGGGCCGGAACCTCCGGTAATGAGCAGTTCTTC.

The chain carries TRBV5-1 and TRBJ2-2, with 7 bases identical to TRBD2. The V and J ends lost 1 base and 1 base, in that order; junction bases with no gene match: 4. The CDR3 has 16 amino acids. The V gene's germline CDR1 is SGHRS and CDR2 YFSETQ. The CDR3 loop is CASSLFRGGNTGELFF. The CDR3 DNA reads TGCGCCAGCAGCTTGTTCCGCGGGGGGAACACCGGGGAGCTGTTTTTT.

The chain has TRBV9 and TRBJ1-1; D perhaps matches TRBD1 (6 bases). CDR1 and CDR2 (germline): SGDLS, YYNGEE. This CDR3 has 13 residues. The V and J ends lost 1 base and 5 bases respectively, with 9 bases between them. In nucleotides, the CDR3 is TGTGCCAGCAGCGTACAGGGGTGGACTGAAGCTTTCTTT. As protein: CASSVQGWTEAFF.

The chain combines TRBV6-1 with TRBJ2-1, with D possibly matching TRBD2 (6 bases). The CDR3 loop spans 13 amino acids. Germline V gene sequence: CDR1 MNHNS, CDR2 SASEGT. V lost 2 bases and J 12 bases, leaving 14 bases between the germline ends. CDR3 in DNA: TGTGCCAGCAGTGAATATCCCCTCGGGGGGCAGTTCTTC. Translated, it gives CASSEYPLGGQFF.

The rearrangement joins TRBV10-2 to TRBJ1-1; possibly TRBD1 for D (5 bases). The CDR3 runs to 14 residues. Trimming stripped 4 bases from V and 4 bases from J, with 13 bases between. CDR1 and CDR2 (germline): WSHSY, SAAADI. CDR3 in amino acids: CASSVGQGVTEAFF. CDR3 DNA sequence: TGCGCCAGCAGTGTTGGGCAGGGAGTCACTGAAGCTTTCTTT.

V gene TRBV29-1 combines with J gene TRBJ1-5, with unresolved D. V shed 4 bases and J shed 2 bases, with 15 bases lying between them. The germline V gene encodes CDR1 SQVTM and CDR2 ANQGSEA. The CDR3 sequence is 15 residues long. Here the CDR3 reads CSVAEGFLGNQPQHF. The CDR3 DNA sequence: TGCAGCGTTGCTGAGGGTTTCCTAGGCAATCAGCCCCAGCATTTT.

The chain recombines TRBV7-9 with TRBJ2-5; D is possibly TRBD1 (6 bases). CDR1 and CDR2 (germline): SEHNR, FQNEAQ (reference sequence). With 5 bases removed from V and 1 base from J, the gap between germline ends came to 17 bases. CDR3 size: 16 residues. CDR3 in amino acids: CASSPQIQTGQETQYF. CDR3 nucleotide sequence: TGTGCCAGCAGCCCCCAGATACAGACAGGCCAAGAGACCCAGTACTTC.

This rearrangement joins TRBV29-1 to TRBJ1-1, with 8 bases fitting TRBD1. The CDR3 loop spans 14 amino acids. CDR1 is SQVTM, CDR2 ANQGSEA, per germline. The trim removed 5 bases at V and 4 bases at J, leaving 9 bases unmatched. CDR3 DNA: TGCAGCGTTCGGACAGGGACATTAGGCACTGAAGCTTTCTTT. Amino acid sequence: CSVRTGTLGTEAFF.

The V and J genes are TRBV18 and TRBJ1-5; the D gene is possibly TRBD1 (6 bases). Germline lookup yields CDR1 KGHSH and CDR2 LQKENI. V was pared by 8 bases and J by 4 bases, with 12 bases between. This CDR3 contains 13 residues. CDR3 nucleotides: TGTGCCAGCCACCGGGACACGAATCAGCCCCAGCATTTT. Its translation is CASHRDTNQPQHF.

This clone is a singleton in its sample. The rearrangement uses TRBV18 and TRBJ2-3; D gene unclear. This CDR3 has 14 amino acids. V was pared by 1 base and J by 1 base, with 6 bases between. Looked up from germline, CDR1 is KGHSH and CDR2 is LQKENI. CDR3: CASSPQSGTDTQYF. As DNA, the CDR3 is TGTGCCAGCTCACCACAGTCCGGCACAGATACGCAGTATTTT.

This rearrangement joins TRBV6-5 to TRBJ1-2; the D gene is possibly TRBD1 (5 bases). V gave up 0 bases and J gave up 8 bases, with 19 bases separating them. The CDR3 is 16 amino acids. CDR1 is MNHEY and CDR2 is SVGAGI in the germline V gene. The CDR3 region has the DNA TGTGCCAGCAGTTACTCCGGGCAGGGCGGGATCGGAGGCTACACCTTC. This encodes CASSYSGQGGIGGYTF.